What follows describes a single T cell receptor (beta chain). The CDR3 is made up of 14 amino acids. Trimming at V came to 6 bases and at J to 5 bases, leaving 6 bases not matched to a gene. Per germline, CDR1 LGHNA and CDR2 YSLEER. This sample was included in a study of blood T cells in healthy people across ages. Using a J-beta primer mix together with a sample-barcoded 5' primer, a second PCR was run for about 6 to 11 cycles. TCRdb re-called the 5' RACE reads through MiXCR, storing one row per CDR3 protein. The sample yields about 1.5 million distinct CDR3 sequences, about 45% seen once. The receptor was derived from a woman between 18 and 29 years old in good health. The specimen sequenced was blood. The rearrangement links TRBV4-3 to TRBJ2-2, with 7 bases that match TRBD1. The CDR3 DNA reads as TGCGCCAGCAGACGACAGGGAAGAACCGGGGAGCTGTTTTTT. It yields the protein CASRRQGRTGELFF.